This record looks at one T cell receptor (beta chain) sequence and its context. A much larger clone lies one base from this, so it may be a read error. This CDR3 fails to terminate in the conserved phenylalanine or tryptophan, so it likely reflects a read error. This entry comes from a study of read filtering for tumor transcriptome and immune sequencing. From around 0.4 ug of RNA, a library with molecular barcoded alpha/delta and beta/gamma adaptors was made. MiXCR was run by TCRdb on the reads, yielding one entry per CDR3 protein. The sample consists of more than 45,000 distinct CDR3 sequences, less than 20% of them appearing once. Every patient had bone marrow sampled while the disease was active. The sequenced sample was a population of CD138-negative cells sorted from bone marrow. The TCR originated in a donor at least 40 years old with multiple myeloma.

CDR3 sequence (DNA): TGCGCCAGCAGCTCTCGAGGTGAAAAACTGTTTTAT. This gives the protein CASSSRGEKLFY. The chain recombines TRBV5-1 with TRBJ1-4; D gene uncertain. The V gene's germline CDR1 is SGHRS and CDR2 YFSETQ. CDR3 length equals 12 residues. The V end lost 3 bases, the J end lost 7 bases, and 7 bases lay between the germline ends.